The sequence of this T cell receptor (beta chain) was determined in a study of blood T cells in healthy people across ages. This clonotype was recorded a few times. A second PCR of about 7 to 11 cycles used a sample-barcoded 5' primer and a J-beta primer mix. In TCRdb, the 5' RACE reads were re-called with MiXCR into one record per CDR3 protein. The table includes approximately 1,700,000 distinct CDR3 sequences, approximately 39% detected once. V was cut by 4 bases and J by 3 bases, with 10 bases left in between. Germline lookup yields CDR1 SGHTA and CDR2 FQGNSA. The CDR3 loop spans 15 amino acids. The receptor comes from a human donor in good health. This chain connects TRBV7-2 to TRBJ1-6; no clear D gene. The sample comprised blood. The DNA of the CDR3 is TGTGCCAGCAGCTGGCGGGTGGGCTATAATTCACCCCTCCACTTT. Encoded protein: CASSWRVGYNSPLHF.